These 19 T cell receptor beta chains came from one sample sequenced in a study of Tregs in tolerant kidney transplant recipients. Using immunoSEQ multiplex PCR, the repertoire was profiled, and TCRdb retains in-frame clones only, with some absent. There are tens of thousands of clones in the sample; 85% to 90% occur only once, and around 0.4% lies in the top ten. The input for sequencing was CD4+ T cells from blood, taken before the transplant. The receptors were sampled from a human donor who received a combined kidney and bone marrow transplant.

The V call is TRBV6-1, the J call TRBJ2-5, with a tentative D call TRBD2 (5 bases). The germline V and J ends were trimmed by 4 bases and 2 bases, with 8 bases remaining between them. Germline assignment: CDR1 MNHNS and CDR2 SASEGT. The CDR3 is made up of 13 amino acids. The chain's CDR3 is CASSGTYQETQYF. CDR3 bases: TGTGCCAGCAGTGGGACTTATCAAGAGACCCAGTACTTC.

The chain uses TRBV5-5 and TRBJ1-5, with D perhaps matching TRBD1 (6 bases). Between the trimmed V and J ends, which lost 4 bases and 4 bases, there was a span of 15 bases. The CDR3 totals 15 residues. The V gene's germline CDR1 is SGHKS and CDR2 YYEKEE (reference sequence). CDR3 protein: CASSAVQGGNQPQHF. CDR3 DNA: TGTGCCAGCAGCGCCGTACAGGGAGGGAATCAGCCCCAGCATTTT. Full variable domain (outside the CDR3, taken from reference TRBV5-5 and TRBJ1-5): DAGVTQSPTHLIKTRGQQVTLRCSPISGHKSVSWYQQVLGQGPQFIFQYYEKEERGRGNFPDRFSARQFPNYSSELNVNALLLGDSALYLCASSAVQGGNQPQHFGDGTRLSIL.

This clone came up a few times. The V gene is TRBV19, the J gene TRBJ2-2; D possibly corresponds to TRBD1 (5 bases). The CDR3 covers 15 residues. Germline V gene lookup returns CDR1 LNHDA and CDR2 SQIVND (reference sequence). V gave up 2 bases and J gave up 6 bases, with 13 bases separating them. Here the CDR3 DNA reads TGTGCCAGTAGTATACAGGGAAGAGGTTCCGGGGAGCTGTTTTTT. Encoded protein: CASSIQGRGSGELFF.

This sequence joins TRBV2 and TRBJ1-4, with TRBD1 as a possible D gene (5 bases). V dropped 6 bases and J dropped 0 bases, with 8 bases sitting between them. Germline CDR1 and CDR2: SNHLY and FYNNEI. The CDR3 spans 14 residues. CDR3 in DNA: TGTGCCAGCAGCCGACAGACAACTAATGAAAAACTGTTTTTT. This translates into CASSRQTTNEKLFF. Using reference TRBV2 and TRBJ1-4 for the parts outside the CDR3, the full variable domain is EPEVTQTPSHQVTQMGQEVILRCVPISNHLYFYWYRQILGQKVEFLVSFYNNEISEKSEIFDDQFSVERPDGSNFTLKIRSTKLEDSAMYFCASSRQTTNEKLFFGSGTQLSVL.

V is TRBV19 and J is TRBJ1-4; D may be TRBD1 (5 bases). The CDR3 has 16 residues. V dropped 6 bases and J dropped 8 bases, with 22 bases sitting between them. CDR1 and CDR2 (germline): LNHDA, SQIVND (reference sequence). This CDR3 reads CASSMGGRDSWEKLFF. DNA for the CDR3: TGTGCCAGTAGCATGGGCGGACGAGACAGCTGGGAAAAACTGTTTTTT.

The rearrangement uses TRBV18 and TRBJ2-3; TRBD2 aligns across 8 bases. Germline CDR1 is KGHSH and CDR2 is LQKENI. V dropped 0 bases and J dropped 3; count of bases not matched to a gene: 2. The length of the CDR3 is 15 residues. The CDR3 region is CASSPPSGRTDTQYF. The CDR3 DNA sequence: TGTGCCAGCTCACCACCAAGCGGGAGAACAGATACGCAGTATTTT.

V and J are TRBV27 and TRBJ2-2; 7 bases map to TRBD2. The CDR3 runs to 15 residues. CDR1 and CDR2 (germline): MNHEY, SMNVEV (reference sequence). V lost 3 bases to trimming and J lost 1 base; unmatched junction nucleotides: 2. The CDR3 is CASSFREVNTGELFF. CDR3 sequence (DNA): TGTGCCAGCAGTTTTCGGGAGGTGAACACCGGGGAGCTGTTTTTT.

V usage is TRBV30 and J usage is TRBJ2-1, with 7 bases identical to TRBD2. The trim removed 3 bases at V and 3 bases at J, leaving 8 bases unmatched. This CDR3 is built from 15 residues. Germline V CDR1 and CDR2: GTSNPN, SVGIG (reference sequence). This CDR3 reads CAWRIGRGIYNEQFF. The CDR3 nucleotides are TGTGCCTGGAGGATTGGGAGGGGAATCTACAATGAGCAGTTCTTC.

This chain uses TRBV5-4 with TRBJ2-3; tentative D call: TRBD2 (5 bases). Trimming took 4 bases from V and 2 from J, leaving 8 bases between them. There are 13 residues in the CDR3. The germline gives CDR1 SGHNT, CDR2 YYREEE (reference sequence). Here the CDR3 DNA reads TGTGCCAGCAGCCCGGACTTCACAGATACGCAGTATTTT. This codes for CASSPDFTDTQYF. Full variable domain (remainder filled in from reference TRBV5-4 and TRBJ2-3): ETGVTQSPTHLIKTRGQQVTLRCSSQSGHNTVSWYQQALGQGPQFIFQYYREEENGRGNFPPRFSGLQFPNYSSELNVNALELDDSALYLCASSPDFTDTQYFGPGTRLTVL.

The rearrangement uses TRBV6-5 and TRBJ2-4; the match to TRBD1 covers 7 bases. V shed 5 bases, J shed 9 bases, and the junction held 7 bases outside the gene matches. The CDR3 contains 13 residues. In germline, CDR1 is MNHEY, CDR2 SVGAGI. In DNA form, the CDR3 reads TGTGCCAGCAGTATACGACAGGGCGGCATTCAGTACTTC. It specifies CASSIRQGGIQYF.

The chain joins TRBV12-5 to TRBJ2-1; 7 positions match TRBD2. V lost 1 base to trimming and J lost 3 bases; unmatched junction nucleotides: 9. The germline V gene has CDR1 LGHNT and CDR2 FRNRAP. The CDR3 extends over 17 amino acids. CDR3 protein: CASGLAPAGVGYNEQFF. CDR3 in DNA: TGTGCTAGTGGTTTGGCCCCGGCGGGAGTCGGCTACAATGAGCAGTTCTTC.

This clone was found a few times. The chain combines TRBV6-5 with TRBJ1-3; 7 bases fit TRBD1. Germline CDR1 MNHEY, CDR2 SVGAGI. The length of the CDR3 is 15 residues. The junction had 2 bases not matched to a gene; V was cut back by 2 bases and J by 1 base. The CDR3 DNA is TGTGCCAGCAGTTACAGGGGGCATTCTGGAAACACCATATATTTT. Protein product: CASSYRGHSGNTIYF.

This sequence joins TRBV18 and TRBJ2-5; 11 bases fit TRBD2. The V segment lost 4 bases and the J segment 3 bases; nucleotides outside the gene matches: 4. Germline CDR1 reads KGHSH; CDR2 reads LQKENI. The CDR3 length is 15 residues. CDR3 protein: CASSRTLAGEETQYF. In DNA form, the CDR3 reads TGTGCCAGCTCACGCACACTAGCGGGAGAAGAGACCCAGTACTTC.

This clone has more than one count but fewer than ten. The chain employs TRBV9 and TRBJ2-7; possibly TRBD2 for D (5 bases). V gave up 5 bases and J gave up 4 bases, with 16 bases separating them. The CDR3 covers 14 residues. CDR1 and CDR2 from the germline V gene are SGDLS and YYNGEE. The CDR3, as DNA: TGTGCCAGCAGTGCCGGAGGCAGGAATTACGAGCAGTACTTC. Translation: CASSAGGRNYEQYF. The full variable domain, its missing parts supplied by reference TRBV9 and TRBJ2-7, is DSGVTQTPKHLITATGQRVTLRCSPRSGDLSVYWYQQSLDQGLQFLIQYYNGEERAKGNILERFSAQQFPDLHSELNLSSLELGDSALYFCASSAGGRNYEQYFGPGTRLTVT.

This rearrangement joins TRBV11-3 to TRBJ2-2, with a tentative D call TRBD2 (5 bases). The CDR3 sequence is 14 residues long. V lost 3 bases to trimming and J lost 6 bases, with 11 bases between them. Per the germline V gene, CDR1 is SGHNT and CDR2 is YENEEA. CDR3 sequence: CASSFALGAGELFF. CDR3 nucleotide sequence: TGTGCCAGCAGCTTCGCACTAGGAGCCGGGGAGCTGTTTTTT.

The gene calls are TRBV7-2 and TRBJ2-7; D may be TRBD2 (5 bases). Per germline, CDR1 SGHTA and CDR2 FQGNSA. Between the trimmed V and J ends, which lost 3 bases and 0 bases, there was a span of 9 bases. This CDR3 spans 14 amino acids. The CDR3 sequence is CASSLNSASYEQYF. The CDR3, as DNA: TGTGCCAGCAGCTTGAATAGCGCCTCCTACGAGCAGTACTTC.

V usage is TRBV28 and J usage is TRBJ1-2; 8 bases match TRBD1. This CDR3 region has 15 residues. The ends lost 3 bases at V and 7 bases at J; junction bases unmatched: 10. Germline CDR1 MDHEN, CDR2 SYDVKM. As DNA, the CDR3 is TGTGCCAGCAGTTTTCAGGACAGGGAAGGGGCTGGCTACACCTTC. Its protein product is CASSFQDREGAGYTF.

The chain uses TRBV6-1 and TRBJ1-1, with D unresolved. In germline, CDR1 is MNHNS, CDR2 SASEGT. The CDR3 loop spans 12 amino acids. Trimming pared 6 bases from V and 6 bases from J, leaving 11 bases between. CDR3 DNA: TGTGCCAGCAGCTTCGATCCGGCTGAAGCTTTCTTT. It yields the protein CASSFDPAEAFF.

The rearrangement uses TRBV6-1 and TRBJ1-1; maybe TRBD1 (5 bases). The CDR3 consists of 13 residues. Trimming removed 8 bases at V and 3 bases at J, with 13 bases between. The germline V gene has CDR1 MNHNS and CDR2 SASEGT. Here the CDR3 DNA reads TGTGCCAGCCTAAGGACACAGTACACTGAAGCTTTCTTT. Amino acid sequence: CASLRTQYTEAFF.